This T cell receptor beta chain was found in a study of tumor-infiltrating lymphocytes in glioblastoma multiforme. Findings and limits, study-wide: Detected clone frequencies may not reflect cell counts, being RNA-based.

Three nested ARM-PCR rounds with V-beta and C-beta primers built TCRB libraries. TCRB cDNA was made from around 0.47 ug total RNA. Unique molecular identifiers were not described for the libraries. One entry per CDR3 protein results from TCRdb running MiXCR on the multiplex PCR reads. The sample contains almost 20,000 distinct CDR3 sequences, around 72% of which appear only once. The CDR3 sequence is 13 residues long. The V end lost 9 bases, the J end lost 1 base, and 13 bases lay between the germline ends. From germline, CDR1 is SGHTS and CDR2 YDEGEE. Turning to this clonotype: Its antigen is not identified.

This clonotype was obtained from a male donor with glioblastoma. The sequenced material came from peripheral blood. The rearrangement joins TRBV5-8 to TRBJ1-1; D gene unclear. Written as DNA, the CDR3 is TGTGCCACTAAACCGCTGGGGAACACTGAAGCTTTCTTT. Its translation: CATKPLGNTEAFF.